These T cell receptor beta chains were read from a single sample in a study of blood T cell repertoires in COVID-19. Measured with immunoSEQ multiplex PCR; TCRdb has only the in-frame clones, and not every one. The sample has some 210,000 clones; around 80% are singletons. Input material: peripheral blood. These receptors were taken from a woman aged 40 to 50 with acute or convalescent COVID-19. The CDR3 runs from the conserved cysteine through the conserved F or W. The D gene is left open where the match is weak. Only part of the rows carry a size: once, few, many, or a class if the clone is expanded.

>TRBD2|.|TRBJ2-1|TRBV10-3
CAISEMRASGDNEQFF
TGTGCCATCAGTGAGATGAGGGCTAGCGGGGACAATGAGCAGTTCTTC
>.|once|TRBJ2-7|TRBV9
CASSVGRPGVPSSYEQYF
TGTGCCAGCAGCGTAGGTCGTCCAGGGGTCCCTAGCTCCTACGAGCAGTACTTC
>TRBD1|.|TRBJ1-1|TRBV29-1
CSVGGQGGGLAFF
TGCAGCGTCGGGGGACAGGGGGGAGGATTAGCTTTCTTT
>.|few|TRBJ2-5|TRBV7-9
CASSLVVAGAGETQYF
TGTGCCAGCAGCTTAGTGGTGGCAGGGGCAGGGGAGACCCAGTACTTC
>.|.|TRBJ1-2|TRBV24-1
CATSDFRQFYGYTF
TGTGCCACCAGTGATTTCCGACAGTTCTATGGCTACACCTTC
>TRBD1|once|TRBJ1-4|TRBV4-3
CASSQGLTGTRANEKLFF
TGCGCCAGCAGCCAAGGCCTGACAGGGACGAGAGCTAATGAAAAACTGTTTTTT
>.|.|TRBJ2-5|TRBV30
CAWSGTAGSGETQYF
TGTGCCTGGAGCGGGACTGCTGGGTCCGGTGAGACCCAGTACTTC
>.|.|TRBJ1-2|TRBV5-5
CASSLRGRGYGYTF
TGTGCCAGCAGCTTGCGAGGGCGCGGCTATGGCTACACCTTC
>.|once|TRBJ1-1|TRBV27
CASRTSGGGREAFF
TGTGCCAGCAGGACCTCGGGTGGGGGCAGAGAAGCTTTCTTT
>TRBD2|once|TRBJ2-5|TRBV6-5
CASSYWRDYQETQYF
TGTGCCAGCAGTTACTGGAGGGACTATCAAGAGACCCAGTACTTC
>TRBD1|.|TRBJ1-2|TRBV6-5
CASSLQGNYGYTF
TGTGCCAGCAGTTTACAGGGGAACTATGGCTACACCTTC
>.|once|TRBJ1-2|TRBV12-3/TRBV12-4
CASSLSAGYGYTF
TGTGCCAGCAGTTTGTCGGCGGGCTATGGCTACACCTTC
>TRBD1|.|TRBJ2-7|TRBV4-1
CASSQTTHRGFSYEQYF
TGCGCCAGCAGCCAAACGACCCACAGGGGGTTCTCCTACGAGCAGTACTTC
>.|.|TRBJ1-2|TRBV15
CATSRETGINYGYTF
TGTGCCACCAGCAGAGAGACAGGAATTAACTATGGCTACACCTTC
>TRBD2|.|TRBJ2-4|TRBV11-3
CASRGQREGLLEAKNIQYF
TGTGCCAGCAGGGGCCAGCGGGAGGGCCTTTTAGAGGCCAAAAACATTCAGTACTTC
>.|few|TRBJ2-7|TRBV20-1
CSASKDSYSYEQYF
TGCAGTGCTAGTAAGGACAGCTATTCCTACGAGCAGTACTTC